This passage covers 11 T cell receptor beta chains from one sample sequenced in a study of T cells in tuberculosis. Time point meaning: new active TB diagnosis, blood taken before or within 7 days of starting treatment. Clones were read by immunoSEQ multiplex PCR, and TCRdb kept only the in-frame ones, dropping some. Among over 30,000 clones listed, roughly 93% were seen once. The source was PBMCs, collected at tuberculosis diagnosis. The receptors here all came from an adult with tuberculosis.

This clone was observed once. This rearrangement joins TRBV7-9 to TRBJ2-7; 11 positions agree with TRBD2. The CDR3 has 14 residues. V shed 4 bases, J shed 7 bases, and the junction held 6 bases outside the gene matches. Germline CDR1 and CDR2: SEHNR and FQNEAQ (reference sequence). The CDR3 bases are TGTGCCAGCAGCTCCATAGCGGGAGGGTTAGAGCAGTACTTC. Its protein product is CASSSIAGGLEQYF.

V usage is TRBV2 and J usage is TRBJ2-3, with D possibly TRBD2 on 6 matching bases. Between the trimmed V and J ends, which lost 6 bases and 6 bases, there was a span of 16 bases. CDR3 length: 14 residues. From germline, CDR1 is SNHLY and CDR2 FYNNEI. The CDR3 bases are TGTGCCAGCAGAGATAGAGCGGGTAGGGATACGCAGTATTTT. It encodes CASRDRAGRDTQYF.

The gene calls are TRBV4-1 and TRBJ2-3; 9 nucleotides align to TRBD2. After removal of 0 bases from V and 3 bases from J, the junction contained 4 bases not matched to a gene. This CDR3 has 16 residues. CDR1 and CDR2 (germline): MGHRA, YSYEKL. This CDR3 is CASSQEAGGGTDTQYF. The CDR3 nucleotides are TGCGCCAGCAGCCAAGAGGCGGGAGGGGGTACAGATACGCAGTATTTT.

This chain uses TRBV5-1 with TRBJ2-3; TRBD2 matches at 11 bases. The V gene end was trimmed by 4 bases and the J gene end by 5 bases; junction bases not matched to a gene: 3. The CDR3 totals 14 residues. Germline V lookup: CDR1 SGHRS, CDR2 YFSETQ. CDR3 coding DNA: TGCGCCAGCAGCATTGGACTAGCGGGAGATACGCAGTATTTT. Residues: CASSIGLAGDTQYF.

The rearrangement links TRBV7-8 to TRBJ1-1; D may be TRBD1 (6 bases). The CDR3 totals 14 residues. Germline CDR1 is SGHVS and CDR2 is FQNEAQ. Trimming pared 7 bases from V and 0 bases from J, leaving 12 bases between. Here the CDR3 reads CASNNREMNTEAFF. The CDR3 nucleotides are TGTGCCAGCAACAACAGGGAGATGAACACTGAAGCTTTCTTT.

The J gene is TRBJ2-7, the V gene TRBV28; D uncertain. This CDR3 spans 14 amino acids. In germline, CDR1 is MDHEN, CDR2 SYDVKM. Trimming removed 7 bases at V and 7 bases at J, with 20 bases between. Written as DNA, the CDR3 is TGTGCCAGCACTCTAAGCCTTCGCCCTTGGGAGCAGTACTTC. Encoded protein: CASTLSLRPWEQYF.

This chain connects TRBV5-1 to TRBJ2-7; 7 nucleotides line up with TRBD2. Germline CDR1 and CDR2: SGHRS and YFSETQ. CDR3 length: 18 amino acids. The junction had 19 bases not matched to a gene; V was cut back by 4 bases and J by 3 bases. CDR3 amino acids: CASSLEHARSGSVYEQYF. CDR3 bases: TGCGCCAGCAGCCTGGAACATGCCCGTAGCGGGTCCGTCTACGAGCAGTACTTC.

The CDR3 spells CASSQALVTPYNEQFF. Written as DNA, the CDR3 is TGCGCCAGCAGCCAAGCCCTAGTGACCCCCTACAATGAGCAGTTCTTC. The chain has TRBV4-1 and TRBJ2-1; no clear D. The CDR3 extends over 16 amino acids. Trimming removed 1 base from V and 2 bases from J, with 12 bases in between. Germline V gives CDR1 MGHRA, CDR2 YSYEKL.

The chain carries TRBV5-1 and TRBJ1-1, with 10 nucleotides matching TRBD1. The V gene end was trimmed by 1 base and the J gene end by 7 bases; junction bases not matched to a gene: 7. This CDR3 is 15 amino acids long. Per the germline V gene, CDR1 is SGHRS and CDR2 is YFSETQ. The CDR3 nucleotides are TGCGCCAGCAGCTTGACCGGGACAGGGGCGCATGAAGCTTTCTTT. It codes for CASSLTGTGAHEAFF.

This sequence joins TRBV10-3 and TRBJ2-7, with a weak D call TRBD2 (5 bases). CDR3 length: 13 amino acids. Trimming pared 8 bases from V and 4 bases from J, leaving 15 bases between. Germline CDR1 ENHRY, CDR2 SYGVKD. The CDR3 bases are TGTGCCATCGGCTCACTAGACCGGTACGAGCAGTACTTC. This gives the protein CAIGSLDRYEQYF.

The chain carries TRBV30 and TRBJ1-2; 9 bases are a match to TRBD1. The CDR3 totals 15 residues. CDR1 GTSNPN and CDR2 SVGIG come from the germline V gene (reference sequence). The V segment lost 4 bases and the J segment 2 bases; nucleotides outside the gene matches: 8. The DNA of the CDR3 is TGTGCCTGGACCGTCCCGGGACAGGGCAACTATGGCTACACCTTC. Protein sequence: CAWTVPGQGNYGYTF.